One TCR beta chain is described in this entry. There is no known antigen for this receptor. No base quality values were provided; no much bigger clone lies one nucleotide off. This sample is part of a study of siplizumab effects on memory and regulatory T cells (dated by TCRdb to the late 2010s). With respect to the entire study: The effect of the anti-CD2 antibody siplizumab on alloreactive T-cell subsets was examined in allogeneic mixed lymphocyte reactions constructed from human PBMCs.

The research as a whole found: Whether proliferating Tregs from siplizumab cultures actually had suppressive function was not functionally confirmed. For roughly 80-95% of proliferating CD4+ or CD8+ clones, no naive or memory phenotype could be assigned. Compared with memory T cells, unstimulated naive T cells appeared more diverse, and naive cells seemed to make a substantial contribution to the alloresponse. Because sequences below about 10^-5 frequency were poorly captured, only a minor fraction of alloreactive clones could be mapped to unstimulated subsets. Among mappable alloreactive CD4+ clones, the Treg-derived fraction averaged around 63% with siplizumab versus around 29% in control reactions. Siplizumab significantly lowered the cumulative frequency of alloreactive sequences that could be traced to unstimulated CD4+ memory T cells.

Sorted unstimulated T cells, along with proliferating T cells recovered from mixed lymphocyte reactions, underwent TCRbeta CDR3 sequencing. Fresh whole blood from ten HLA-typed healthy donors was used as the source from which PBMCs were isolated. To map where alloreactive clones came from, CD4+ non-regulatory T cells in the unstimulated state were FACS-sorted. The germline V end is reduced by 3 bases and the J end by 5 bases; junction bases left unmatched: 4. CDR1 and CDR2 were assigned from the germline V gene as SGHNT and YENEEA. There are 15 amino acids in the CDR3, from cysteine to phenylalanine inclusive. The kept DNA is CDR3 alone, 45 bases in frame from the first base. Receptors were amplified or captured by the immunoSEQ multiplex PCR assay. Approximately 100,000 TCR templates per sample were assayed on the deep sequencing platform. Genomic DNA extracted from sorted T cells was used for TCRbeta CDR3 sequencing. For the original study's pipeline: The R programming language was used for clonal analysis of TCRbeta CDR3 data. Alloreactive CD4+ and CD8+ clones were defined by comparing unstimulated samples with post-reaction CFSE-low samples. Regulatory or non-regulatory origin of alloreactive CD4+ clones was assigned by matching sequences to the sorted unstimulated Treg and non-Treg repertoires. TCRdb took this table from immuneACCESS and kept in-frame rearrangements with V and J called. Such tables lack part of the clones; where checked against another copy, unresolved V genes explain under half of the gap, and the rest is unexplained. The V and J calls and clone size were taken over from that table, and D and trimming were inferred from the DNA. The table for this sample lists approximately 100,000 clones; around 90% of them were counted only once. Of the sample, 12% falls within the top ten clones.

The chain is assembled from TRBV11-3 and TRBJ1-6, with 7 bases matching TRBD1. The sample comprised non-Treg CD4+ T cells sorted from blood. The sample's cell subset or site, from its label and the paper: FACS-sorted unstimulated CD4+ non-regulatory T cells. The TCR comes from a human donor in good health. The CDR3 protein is CASSFSGTDNSPLHF. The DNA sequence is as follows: TGTGCCAGCAGCTTTTCGGGGACAGATAATTCACCCCTCCACTTT.